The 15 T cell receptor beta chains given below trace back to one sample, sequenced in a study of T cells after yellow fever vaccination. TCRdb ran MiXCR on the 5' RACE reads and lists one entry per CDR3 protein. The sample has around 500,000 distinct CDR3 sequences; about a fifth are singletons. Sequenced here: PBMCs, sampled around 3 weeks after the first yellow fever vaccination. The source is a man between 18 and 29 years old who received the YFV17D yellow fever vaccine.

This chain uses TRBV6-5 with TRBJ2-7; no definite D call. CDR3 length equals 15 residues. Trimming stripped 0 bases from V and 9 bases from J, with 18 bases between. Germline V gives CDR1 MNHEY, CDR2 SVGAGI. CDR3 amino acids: CASSYSNFGSKGQYV. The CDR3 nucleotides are TGTGCCAGCAGTTACTCGAACTTTGGGTCGAAGGGGCAGTACGTC.

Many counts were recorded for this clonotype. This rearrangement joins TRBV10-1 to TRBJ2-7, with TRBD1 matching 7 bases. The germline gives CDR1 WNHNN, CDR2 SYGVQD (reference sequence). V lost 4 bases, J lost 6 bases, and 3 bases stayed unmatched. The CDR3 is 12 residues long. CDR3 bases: TGCGCCAGCAGTGGTGCAGGGGGCGAGCAGTACTTC. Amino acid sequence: CASSGAGGEQYF.

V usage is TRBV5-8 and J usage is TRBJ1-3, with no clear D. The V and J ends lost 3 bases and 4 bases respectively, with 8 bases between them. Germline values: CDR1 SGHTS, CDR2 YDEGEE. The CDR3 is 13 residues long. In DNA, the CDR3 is TGTGCCAGCAGCTCGGTGGCCGGAAACACCATATATTTT. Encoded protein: CASSSVAGNTIYF.

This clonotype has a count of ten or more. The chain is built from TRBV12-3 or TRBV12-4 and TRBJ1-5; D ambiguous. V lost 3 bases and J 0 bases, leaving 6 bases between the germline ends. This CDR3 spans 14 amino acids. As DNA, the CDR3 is TGTGCCAGCAGTTTGAGGGATAGCAATCAGCCCCAGCATTTT. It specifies CASSLRDSNQPQHF.

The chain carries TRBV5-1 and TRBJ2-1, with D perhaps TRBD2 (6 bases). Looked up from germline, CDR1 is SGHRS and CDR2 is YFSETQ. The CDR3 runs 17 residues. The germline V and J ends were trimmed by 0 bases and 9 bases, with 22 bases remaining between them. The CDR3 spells CASSLEFFGSVWPEQFF. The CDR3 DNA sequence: TGCGCCAGCAGCTTGGAATTCTTCGGGAGTGTATGGCCTGAGCAGTTCTTC.

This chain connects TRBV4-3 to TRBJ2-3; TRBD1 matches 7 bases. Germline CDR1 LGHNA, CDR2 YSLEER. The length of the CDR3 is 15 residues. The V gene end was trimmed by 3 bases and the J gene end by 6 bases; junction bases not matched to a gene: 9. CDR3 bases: TGCGCCAGCAGCCAGCCCGGGACAGACACCGATACGCAGTATTTT. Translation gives CASSQPGTDTDTQYF.

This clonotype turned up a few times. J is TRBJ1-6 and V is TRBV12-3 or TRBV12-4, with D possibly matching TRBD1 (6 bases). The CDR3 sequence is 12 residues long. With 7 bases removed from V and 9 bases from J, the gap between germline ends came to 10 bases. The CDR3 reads CASTTGTSPLHF. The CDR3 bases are TGTGCCAGCACCACAGGGACTTCACCCCTCCACTTT.

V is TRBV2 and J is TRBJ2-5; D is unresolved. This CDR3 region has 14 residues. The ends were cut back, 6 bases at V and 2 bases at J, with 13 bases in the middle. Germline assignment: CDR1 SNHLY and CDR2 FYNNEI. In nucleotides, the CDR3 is TGTGCCAGCAGCCAGAGAACAACTCAAGAGACCCAGTACTTC. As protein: CASSQRTTQETQYF.

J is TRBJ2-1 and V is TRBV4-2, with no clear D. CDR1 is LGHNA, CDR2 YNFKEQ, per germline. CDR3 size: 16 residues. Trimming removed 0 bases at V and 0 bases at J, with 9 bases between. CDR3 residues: CASSQDLPSSYNEQFF. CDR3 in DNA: TGTGCCAGCAGCCAAGATTTGCCTAGCTCCTACAATGAGCAGTTCTTC.

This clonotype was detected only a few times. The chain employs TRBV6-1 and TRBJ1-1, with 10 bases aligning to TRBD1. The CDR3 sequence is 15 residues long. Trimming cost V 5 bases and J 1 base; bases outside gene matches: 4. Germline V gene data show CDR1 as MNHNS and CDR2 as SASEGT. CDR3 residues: CASSPWTGGNTEAFF. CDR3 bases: TGTGCCAGCAGTCCGTGGACAGGGGGGAACACTGAAGCTTTCTTT.

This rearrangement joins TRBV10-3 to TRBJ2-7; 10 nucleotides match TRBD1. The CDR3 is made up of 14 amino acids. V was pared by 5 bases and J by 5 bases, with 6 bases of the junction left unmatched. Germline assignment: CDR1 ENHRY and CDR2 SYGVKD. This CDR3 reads CAISPGQGVHEQYF. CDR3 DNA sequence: TGTGCCATCAGTCCCGGACAGGGGGTCCACGAGCAGTACTTC.

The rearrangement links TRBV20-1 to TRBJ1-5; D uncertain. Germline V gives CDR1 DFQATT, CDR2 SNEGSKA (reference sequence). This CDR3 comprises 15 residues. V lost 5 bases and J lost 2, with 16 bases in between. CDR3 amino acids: CSAVKGFMGNQPQHF. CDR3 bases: TGCAGTGCTGTGAAGGGATTTATGGGCAATCAGCCCCAGCATTTT.

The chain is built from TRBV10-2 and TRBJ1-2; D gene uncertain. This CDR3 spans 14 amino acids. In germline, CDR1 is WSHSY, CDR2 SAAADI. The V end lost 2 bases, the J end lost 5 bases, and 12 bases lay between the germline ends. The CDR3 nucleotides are TGCGCCAGCAGTGAGGGGTCGGCGGATTATGGCTACACCTTC. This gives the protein CASSEGSADYGYTF.

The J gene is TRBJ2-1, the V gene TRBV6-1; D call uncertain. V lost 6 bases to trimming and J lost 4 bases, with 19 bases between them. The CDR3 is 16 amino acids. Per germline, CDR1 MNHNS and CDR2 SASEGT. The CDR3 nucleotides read TGTGCCAGCAGCGTGACCCCCTACGCGGCATACAATGAGCAGTTCTTC. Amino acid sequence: CASSVTPYAAYNEQFF.

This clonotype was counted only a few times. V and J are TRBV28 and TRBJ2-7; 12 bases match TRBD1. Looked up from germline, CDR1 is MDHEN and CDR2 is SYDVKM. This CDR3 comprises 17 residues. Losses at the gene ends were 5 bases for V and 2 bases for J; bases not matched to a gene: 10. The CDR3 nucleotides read TGTGCCAGCAGTCTTCCCCGGGACAGGGGGCGCGCCTACGAGCAGTACGTC. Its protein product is CASSLPRDRGRAYEQYV.